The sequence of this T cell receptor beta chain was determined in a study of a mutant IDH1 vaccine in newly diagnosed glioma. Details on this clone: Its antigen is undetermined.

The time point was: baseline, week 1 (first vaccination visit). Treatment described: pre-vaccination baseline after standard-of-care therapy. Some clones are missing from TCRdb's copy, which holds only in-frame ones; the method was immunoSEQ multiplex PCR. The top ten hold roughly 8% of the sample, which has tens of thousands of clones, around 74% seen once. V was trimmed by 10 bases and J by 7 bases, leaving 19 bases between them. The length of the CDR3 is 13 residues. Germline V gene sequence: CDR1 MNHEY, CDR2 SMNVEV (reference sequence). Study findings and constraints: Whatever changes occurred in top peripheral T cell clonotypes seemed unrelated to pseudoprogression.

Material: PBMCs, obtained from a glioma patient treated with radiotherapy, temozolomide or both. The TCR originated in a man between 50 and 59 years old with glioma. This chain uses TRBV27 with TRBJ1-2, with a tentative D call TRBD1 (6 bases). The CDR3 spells CAKVLQGFVGYTF. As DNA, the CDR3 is TGTGCCAAGGTCCTACAGGGCTTCGTTGGCTACACCTTC.